A single sample is the source of the 14 T cell receptor beta chains below, sequenced in a study of early T cells in non-severe SARS-CoV-2 infection. TCRdb processed the 5' RACE reads anew with MiXCR; each CDR3 protein has one entry. Among about 42,000 distinct CDR3 sequences, roughly 7.1% were seen once, and the ten largest hold approximately 5%. The specimen sequenced was whole blood. Receptors originate from an adult who was a healthcare worker with PCR-confirmed SARS-CoV-2 infection or an uninfected control (not recorded which).

This clonotype was counted a few times. V usage is TRBV7-8 and J usage is TRBJ2-7; D is ambiguous. V lost 1 base, J lost 0 bases, and 10 bases lay in between. CDR1 SGHVS and CDR2 FQNEAQ come from the germline V gene. The CDR3 consists of 15 residues. The CDR3: CASSLVLGTSYEQYF. The CDR3 bases are TGTGCCAGCAGCTTAGTGCTGGGCACCTCCTACGAGCAGTACTTC.

Only a few counts were recorded for this clonotype. V gene TRBV7-9 combines with J gene TRBJ2-2; TRBD2 is a possible D gene (6 bases). The length of the CDR3 is 17 residues. V lost 5 bases and J 0 bases, leaving 16 bases between the germline ends. Germline CDR1 is SEHNR and CDR2 is FQNEAQ (reference sequence). CDR3 amino acids: CASSPAAGPANTGELFF. CDR3 coding DNA: TGTGCCAGCAGCCCGGCGGCGGGGCCTGCGAACACCGGGGAGCTGTTTTTT. Based on the CDR3 plus reference TRBV7-9 and TRBJ2-2, the full variable domain is DTGVSQNPRHKITKRGQNVTFRCDPISEHNRLYWYRQTLGQGPEFLTYFQNEAQLEKSRLLSDRFSAERPKGSFSTLEIQRTEQGDSAMYLCASSPAAGPANTGELFFGEGSRLTVL.

This clonotype was observed a handful of times. The J gene is TRBJ1-2, the V gene TRBV5-1; 9 bases map to TRBD1. Germline V CDR1 and CDR2: SGHRS, YFSETQ. The CDR3 length is 19 residues. V shed 2 bases and J 4 bases; nucleotides not matched to a gene: 18. The CDR3 DNA is TGCGCCAGCAGCTTATCGCCTCCGGGACAGGGTAGAGTGCTCTATGGCTACACCTTC. Amino acid sequence: CASSLSPPGQGRVLYGYTF.

This clonotype appeared many times. The chain combines TRBV5-1 with TRBJ2-5, with 9 bases lining up with TRBD2. The V gene end was trimmed by 4 bases and the J gene end by 7 bases; junction bases not matched to a gene: 14. The CDR3 has 16 amino acids. Germline V gene data show CDR1 as SGHRS and CDR2 as YFSETQ. The CDR3 is CASSPLPVAGALTQYF. In DNA, the CDR3 is TGCGCCAGCAGCCCCCTCCCAGTAGCGGGGGCTTTGACCCAGTACTTC.

This clonotype appeared many times. The rearrangement joins TRBV18 to TRBJ2-7; D is undetermined. CDR3 size: 13 residues. The V end lost 4 bases, the J end lost 0 bases, and 7 bases lay between the germline ends. Per the germline V gene, CDR1 is KGHSH and CDR2 is LQKENI. DNA for the CDR3: TGTGCCAGCTCACAGTGGGACTCCTACGAGCAGTACTTC. Translated, it gives CASSQWDSYEQYF.

This clonotype showed up many times. The chain couples TRBV7-8 to TRBJ1-3; D is unresolved. V lost 1 base to trimming and J lost 4 bases, with 5 bases between them. CDR3 length equals 13 residues. The germline V gene has CDR1 SGHVS and CDR2 FQNEAQ. CDR3 coding DNA: TGTGCCAGCAGCTTAGGCCCCGGAAACACCATATATTTT. It is translated as CASSLGPGNTIYF.

The table lists this clonotype with a few counts. The gene calls are TRBV6-5 and TRBJ2-7; TRBD1 matches 10 bases. The CDR3 is 15 amino acids. In germline, CDR1 is MNHEY, CDR2 SVGAGI. The junction had 2 bases not matched to a gene; V was cut back by 2 bases and J by 1 base. DNA of the CDR3: TGTGCCAGCAGTTACGGACAGGGGGTTTCCTACGAGCAGTACTTC. Its protein product is CASSYGQGVSYEQYF.

This clonotype occurred a few times. The V call is TRBV12-5, the J call TRBJ1-2; D is unresolved. CDR1 and CDR2 from the germline V gene are LGHNT and FRNRAP. V was trimmed by 6 bases and J by 1 base, leaving 9 bases between them. The length of the CDR3 is 13 residues. Here the CDR3 DNA reads TGTGCTAGTGGCACTGGCCTTAACTATGGCTACACCTTC. It encodes CASGTGLNYGYTF.

This sequence joins TRBV27 and TRBJ2-7, with D possibly TRBD2 on 6 matching bases. The V gene lost 6 bases and the J gene lost 3 bases, with 12 bases spanning the gap. The CDR3 is 13 amino acids. The germline gives CDR1 MNHEY, CDR2 SMNVEV (reference sequence). CDR3 loop: CASSFGSYYEQYF. CDR3 nucleotide sequence: TGTGCCAGCAGCTTCGGGAGCTACTACGAGCAGTACTTC.

This clonotype was picked up many times. V is TRBV20-1 and J is TRBJ2-3, with 8 nucleotides matching TRBD1. This CDR3 is 16 amino acids long. CDR1 is DFQATT, CDR2 SNEGSKA, per germline (reference sequence). The junction had 7 bases not matched to a gene; V was cut back by 2 bases and J by 0 bases. In nucleotides, the CDR3 is TGCAGTGCTAGATTATCTACAGGGGGGAGCACAGATACGCAGTATTTT. Protein product: CSARLSTGGSTDTQYF.

This chain links TRBV12-3 or TRBV12-4 with TRBJ2-3, with D possibly TRBD1 on 6 matching bases. Trimming pared 6 bases from V and 4 bases from J, leaving 14 bases between. The CDR3 has 14 residues. The CDR3 sequence: CASSPTRGPDTQYF. CDR3 sequence (DNA): TGTGCCAGCAGCCCAACCAGGGGTCCAGATACGCAGTATTTT.

V gene TRBV12-3 or TRBV12-4 combines with J gene TRBJ1-2, with D perhaps TRBD1 (6 bases). The CDR3 is 14 residues long. Trimming cost V 8 bases and J 3 bases, with 16 bases left between them. The CDR3 sequence is CASCRTGADYGYTF. CDR3 DNA sequence: TGTGCCAGCTGTAGGACGGGGGCGGACTATGGCTACACCTTC.

This clonotype came up a few times. This rearrangement joins TRBV6-2 or TRBV6-3 to TRBJ2-7, with 7 bases matching TRBD2. V was clipped by 2 bases and J by 1 base; unmatched bases: 5. There are 15 residues in the CDR3. The V gene's germline CDR1 is MNHEY and CDR2 SVGEGT. Here the CDR3 reads CASSYGGGISYEQYF. The CDR3 bases are TGTGCCAGCAGTTACGGCGGGGGTATTTCCTACGAGCAGTACTTC.

This clonotype was observed many times. J is TRBJ2-7 and V is TRBV12-3 or TRBV12-4, with TRBD1 as a possible D gene (5 bases). The V and J ends lost 6 bases and 6 bases respectively, with 12 bases between them. This CDR3 region has 12 residues. CDR3 protein: CASRSTVTEQYF. The CDR3 DNA follows: TGTGCCAGCAGATCGACAGTGACCGAGCAGTACTTC.